A selection of T cell receptor beta chains follows, all from one sample in a study of cytomegalovirus exposure and HLA in healthy donors. TCRdb's table, derived via immunoSEQ multiplex PCR, lists solely in-frame clones and lacks some. The sample records about 200,000 clones, about 12% being singletons. Sequencing used PBMCs. These receptors were collected from a man between 50 and 59 years old in good health and CMV-seropositive. Each CDR3 is given with its conserved first and last residue. The order of the fields is clone size, J gene, CDR3 length, D gene, V gene, CDR3 protein, CDR3 DNA. The D gene is left open where the match is weak. A row's size may be missing; if present it is once, few, many or a size class.

size: NA
J: TRBJ1-5
length: 15
D: TRBD1
V: TRBV6-5
CDR3: CASRVTGDGNQPQHF
DNA: TGTGCCAGCAGAGTAACAGGGGACGGCAATCAGCCCCAGCATTTT

size: NA
J: TRBJ2-2
length: 14
D: TRBD1
V: TRBV5-1
CDR3: CASSTGTGSGELFF
DNA: TGCGCCAGCAGCACCGGGACAGGGTCCGGGGAGCTGTTTTTT

size: NA
J: TRBJ2-7
length: 17
D: NA
V: TRBV5-3
CDR3: CARSPPLLPRTPYEQYF
DNA: TGTGCCAGAAGCCCACCCCTACTACCCCGAACCCCCTACGAGCAGTACTTC

size: few
J: TRBJ1-4
length: 12
D: NA
V: TRBV6-1
CDR3: CASKGGGLGLFF
DNA: TGTGCCAGCAAGGGGGGGGGATTAGGACTGTTTTTT

size: NA
J: TRBJ1-1
length: 11
D: NA
V: TRBV6-1
CDR3: CASRRQYEAFF
DNA: TGTGCCAGCAGAAGACAGTATGAAGCTTTCTTT

size: NA
J: TRBJ1-6
length: 16
D: TRBD1
V: TRBV7-2
CDR3: CASSVPTGFTNSPLHF
DNA: TGTGCCAGCAGCGTCCCGACAGGGTTTACTAATTCACCCCTCCACTTT

size: NA
J: TRBJ2-2
length: 15
D: TRBD2
V: TRBV11-2
CDR3: CASSQLAGGPGELFF
DNA: TGTGCCAGCAGCCAACTAGCGGGGGGGCCTGGGGAGCTGTTTTTT

size: few
J: TRBJ1-2
length: 18
D: NA
V: TRBV15
CDR3: CATSRDAPYTAPNYGYPF
DNA: TGTGCCACCAGCAGAGATGCTCCCTACACGGCCCCTAACTATGGCTACCCCTTC

size: once
J: TRBJ2-3
length: 14
D: NA
V: TRBV7-2
CDR3: CASSLQAPPDTQYF
DNA: TGTGCCAGCAGCTTACAGGCCCCCCCAGATACGCAGTATTTT

size: NA
J: TRBJ2-2
length: 17
D: NA
V: TRBV18
CDR3: CASSRQPNPRGTGELFF
DNA: TGTGCCAGCTCACGACAGCCCAACCCGCGGGGCACCGGGGAGCTGTTTTTT

size: NA
J: TRBJ2-1
length: 16
D: TRBD2
V: TRBV19
CDR3: CASSTLTSGAYNEQFF
DNA: TGTGCCAGTAGTACCCTGACTAGCGGGGCATACAATGAGCAGTTCTTC

size: few
J: TRBJ1-3
length: 15
D: NA
V: TRBV7-2
CDR3: CASSRDTVSGNTIYF
DNA: TGTGCCAGCAGTCGGGACACCGTCTCTGGAAACACCATATATTTT

size: NA
J: TRBJ1-4
length: 14
D: NA
V: TRBV19
CDR3: CASSIGPTNEKLFF
DNA: TGTGCCAGTAGTATCGGTCCCACTAATGAAAAACTGTTTTTT

size: NA
J: TRBJ1-1
length: 13
D: NA
V: TRBV5-4
CDR3: CASSSDRSTEAFF
DNA: TGTGCCAGCAGCTCGGACAGAAGCACTGAAGCTTTCTTT

size: NA
J: TRBJ2-5
length: 15
D: TRBD1
V: TRBV28
CDR3: CASSFGTGVKETQYF
DNA: TGTGCCAGCAGTTTCGGGACAGGCGTAAAAGAGACCCAGTACTTC

size: few
J: TRBJ2-1
length: 15
D: NA
V: TRBV5-4
CDR3: CASSLGAGADNEQFF
DNA: TGTGCCAGCAGCTTGGGGGCGGGGGCGGACAATGAGCAGTTCTTC

size: NA
J: TRBJ2-4
length: 14
D: NA
V: TRBV5-1
CDR3: CASSATVPKNIQYF
DNA: TGCGCCAGCAGCGCGACAGTGCCCAAAAACATTCAGTACTTC

size: NA
J: TRBJ1-1
length: 14
D: TRBD1
V: TRBV7-8
CDR3: CASSRTGAATEAFF
DNA: TGTGCCAGCAGCCGGACAGGGGCTGCCACTGAAGCTTTCTTT

size: few
J: TRBJ2-5
length: 13
D: NA
V: TRBV6-6
CDR3: CASRDISQETQYF
DNA: TGTGCCAGCCGGGACATATCCCAAGAGACCCAGTACTTC

size: NA
J: TRBJ1-2
length: 14
D: NA
V: TRBV2
CDR3: CASLPGIGNYGYTF
DNA: TGTGCCAGCCTTCCAGGGATCGGAAACTATGGCTACACCTTC

size: few
J: TRBJ1-3
length: 15
D: TRBD1
V: TRBV6-4
CDR3: CASSDSTGDGNTIYF
DNA: TGTGCCAGCAGTGACTCAACAGGGGATGGAAACACCATATATTTT

size: NA
J: TRBJ2-4
length: 12
D: NA
V: TRBV2
CDR3: CASSESGNIQYF
DNA: TGTGCCAGCAGTGAAAGCGGGAACATTCAGTACTTC

size: NA
J: TRBJ1-1
length: 13
D: NA
V: TRBV5-1
CDR3: CASARGVNTEAFF
DNA: TGCGCCAGCGCGCGGGGAGTGAACACTGAAGCTTTCTTT

size: NA
J: TRBJ2-3
length: 14
D: TRBD1
V: TRBV28
CDR3: CASSRDRARDTQYF
DNA: TGTGCCAGCAGTCGGGACAGGGCAAGAGATACGCAGTATTTT

size: NA
J: TRBJ2-5
length: 15
D: NA
V: TRBV10-3
CDR3: CAISEGDSPQETQYF
DNA: TGTGCCATCAGTGAAGGAGACTCTCCACAAGAGACCCAGTACTTC

size: NA
J: TRBJ1-4
length: 13
D: NA
V: TRBV15
CDR3: CATFRAGDEKLFF
DNA: TGTGCCACCTTCCGGGCGGGGGATGAAAAACTGTTTTTT

size: NA
J: TRBJ2-2
length: 14
D: NA
V: TRBV4-1
CDR3: CASSHRSSGGELFF
DNA: TGCGCCAGCAGTCACAGGTCCTCCGGCGGGGAGCTGTTTTTT

size: NA
J: TRBJ1-5
length: 15
D: TRBD1
V: TRBV2
CDR3: CASSVGQDSNQPQHF
DNA: TGTGCCAGCAGTGTTGGACAGGATAGCAATCAGCCCCAGCATTTT

size: few
J: TRBJ1-1
length: 14
D: TRBD1
V: TRBV4-1
CDR3: CASSQRQGNTEAFF
DNA: TGCGCCAGCAGCCAAAGACAGGGGAACACTGAAGCTTTCTTT

size: NA
J: TRBJ1-1
length: 15
D: NA
V: TRBV2
CDR3: CASSEEAGAYTEAFF
DNA: TGTGCCAGCAGTGAAGAGGCAGGTGCTTACACTGAAGCTTTCTTT

size: NA
J: TRBJ1-4
length: 15
D: TRBD1
V: TRBV28
CDR3: CASSFPGTDDEKLFF
DNA: TGTGCCAGCAGTTTCCCCGGGACAGATGATGAAAAACTGTTTTTT

size: NA
J: TRBJ2-1
length: 14
D: TRBD2
V: TRBV6-5
CDR3: CASSLGGAAVEQFF
DNA: TGTGCCAGCAGTCTCGGGGGGGCCGCGGTTGAGCAGTTCTTC

size: few
J: TRBJ1-5
length: 15
D: NA
V: TRBV4-3
CDR3: CASSQGGGSNQPQHF
DNA: TGCGCCAGCAGCCAAGGTGGAGGGTCCAATCAGCCCCAGCATTTT

size: NA
J: TRBJ1-3
length: 14
D: NA
V: TRBV2
CDR3: CASGLGGTGNTIYF
DNA: TGTGCCAGCGGGTTGGGGGGAACTGGAAACACCATATATTTT

size: NA
J: TRBJ2-3
length: 17
D: TRBD2
V: TRBV5-1
CDR3: CASSPGRSAGGTDTQYF
DNA: TGCGCCAGCAGCCCTGGGAGGAGTGCGGGGGGCACAGATACGCAGTATTTT

size: few
J: TRBJ2-5
length: 15
D: NA
V: TRBV7-8
CDR3: CASSPVSWRKETQYF
DNA: TGTGCCAGCAGCCCCGTCAGCTGGCGGAAAGAGACCCAGTACTTC

size: few
J: TRBJ2-1
length: 14
D: NA
V: TRBV2
CDR3: CASSEGTYYNEQFF
DNA: TGTGCCAGCTCCGAAGGGACTTACTACAATGAGCAGTTCTTC

size: few
J: TRBJ1-1
length: 15
D: NA
V: TRBV5-1
CDR3: CASSLSRGVLTEAFF
DNA: TGCGCCAGCAGCTTGTCCAGGGGTGTTTTGACTGAAGCTTTCTTT

size: NA
J: TRBJ1-2
length: 12
D: NA
V: TRBV28
CDR3: CASSSGTQGYTF
DNA: TGTGCCAGCAGCTCCGGGACTCAAGGCTACACCTTC

size: NA
J: TRBJ1-1
length: 14
D: NA
V: TRBV27
CDR3: CASRRQALNTEAFF
DNA: TGTGCCAGCAGAAGACAGGCCCTGAACACTGAAGCTTTCTTT

size: few
J: TRBJ2-2
length: 16
D: TRBD2
V: TRBV5-1
CDR3: CASSRKVAGDTGELFF
DNA: TGCGCCAGCAGCAGGAAAGTAGCGGGGGATACCGGGGAGCTGTTTTTT

size: few
J: TRBJ1-5
length: 15
D: TRBD1
V: TRBV5-1
CDR3: CASSLDGTVYQPQHF
DNA: TGCGCCAGCAGCTTGGATGGGACAGTATATCAGCCCCAGCATTTT

size: few
J: TRBJ2-2
length: 15
D: NA
V: TRBV29-1
CDR3: CSVGGDRANTGELFF
DNA: TGCAGCGTTGGGGGGGACCGTGCGAACACCGGGGAGCTGTTTTTT

size: NA
J: TRBJ2-1
length: 15
D: TRBD2
V: TRBV28
CDR3: CASRASGGANNEQFF
DNA: TGTGCCAGCAGGGCTAGCGGGGGGGCTAACAATGAGCAGTTCTTC

size: NA
J: TRBJ1-2
length: 15
D: TRBD1
V: TRBV29-1
CDR3: CSVEETGGGNYGYTF
DNA: TGCAGCGTTGAAGAGACAGGGGGAGGAAACTATGGCTACACCTTC